The rows below give T cell receptor beta chains drawn from one sample of a study of sequential checkpoint blockade in melanoma. Here immunoSEQ multiplex PCR was the method, and the copy in TCRdb shows in-frame clones only, minus some. The sample has about 13,000 clones, roughly 69% seen once. This sample comprised CD8+ T cells sorted from blood (inferred from file names), obtained from a patient given nivolumab and ipilimumab in sequence. These receptor sequences come from a human donor with melanoma. Each CDR3 is given with its conserved first and last residue. D genes are given only for firm matches. Some rows have no size entry. The others give once, few or many, or a class for an expanded clone.

V gene	J gene	D gene	clone size	CDR3 length	CDR3 DNA	CDR3 protein
TRBV13	TRBJ2-4	TRBD1	medium-sized	15	TGTGCCAGCAGCTCCGACAGGGCGGAAAGGAACATTCAGTACTTC	CASSSDRAERNIQYF
TRBV7-9	TRBJ2-7	TRBD2	-	13	TGTGCCAGCCAGGCGGGAGGGGCCTACGAGCAGTACTTC	CASQAGGAYEQYF
TRBV5-6	TRBJ2-1	-	-	12	TGTGCCAGCAGCTCGCGGACTAAGGAGCAGTTCTTC	CASSSRTKEQFF
TRBV15	TRBJ2-3	TRBD1	-	16	TGTGCCACCAGTGATACAGGGGGCGCGGGTAAAGATACGCAGTATTTT	CATSDTGGAGKDTQYF
TRBV6-1	TRBJ1-5	-	-	14	TGTGCCAGCAGTGAAGGGACATCGGGTCAGCCCCAGCATTTT	CASSEGTSGQPQHF
TRBV25-1	TRBJ2-1	-	once	15	TGTGCCAGCAGTGATGCCAGGGATCTAAACAATGAGCAGTTCTTC	CASSDARDLNNEQFF
TRBV7-6	TRBJ1-4	TRBD1	-	16	TGTGCCAGCAGCTTACGATCAGACAGGGCTAATGAAAAACTGTTTTTT	CASSLRSDRANEKLFF
TRBV6-1	TRBJ1-2	-	few	12	TGTGCCAGCAGGATTCTCTTGGGCGGCTACACCTTC	CASRILLGGYTF
TRBV13	TRBJ2-7	TRBD2	-	16	TGTGCCAGCAGCTTAACATCGGGGGGGGCCCGCGACGAGCAGTACTTC	CASSLTSGGARDEQYF
TRBV7-9	TRBJ1-4	TRBD1	-	17	TGTGCCAGCAGCTCTAGAGATTTACAGGGGGCAAGGGAAAAACTGTTTTTT	CASSSRDLQGAREKLFF
TRBV5-6	TRBJ2-1	-	-	12	TGTGCCAGCAGCCCAACAGGCAATGAGCAGTTCTTC	CASSPTGNEQFF
TRBV19	TRBJ2-1	-	few	13	TGTGCCAGTAGTGAAGTGCGGTGGAGTGAGCAGTTCTTC	CASSEVRWSEQFF
TRBV18	TRBJ2-5	TRBD1	-	16	TGTGCCAGCTCACCATCAGGACAGGGGCTTGGAGAGACCCAGTACTTC	CASSPSGQGLGETQYF
TRBV27	TRBJ2-7	TRBD2	-	14	TGTGCCAGCAGTTATGGGGAGGGCCGGTACGAGCAGTACTTC	CASSYGEGRYEQYF
TRBV9	TRBJ1-3	-	once	15	TGTGCCAGCAGCGCCAGTGGTCTCTCTGGAAACACCATATATTTT	CASSASGLSGNTIYF
TRBV28	TRBJ2-7	-	once	11	TGTGCCAGCAGTTCGGTCTACGAGCAGTACTTC	CASSSVYEQYF
TRBV7-9	TRBJ2-7	-	-	14	TGTGCCAGCAGCAACACAGGGTGGCTCCGCGAGCAGTACTTC	CASSNTGWLREQYF
TRBV11-3	TRBJ2-7	-	-	15	TGTGCCAGCAGCCCCCACATCAGTGGTCGTTACGAGCAGTACTTC	CASSPHISGRYEQYF
TRBV5-5	TRBJ2-7	-	-	14	TGTGCCAGCAGCTTAGGTAGCGCGACCTACGAGCAGTACTTC	CASSLGSATYEQYF
TRBV5-5	TRBJ2-7	-	-	16	TGTGCCAGCAGCTTAGAGGAGTTCACGAACCCCCACGAGCAGTACTTC	CASSLEEFTNPHEQYF